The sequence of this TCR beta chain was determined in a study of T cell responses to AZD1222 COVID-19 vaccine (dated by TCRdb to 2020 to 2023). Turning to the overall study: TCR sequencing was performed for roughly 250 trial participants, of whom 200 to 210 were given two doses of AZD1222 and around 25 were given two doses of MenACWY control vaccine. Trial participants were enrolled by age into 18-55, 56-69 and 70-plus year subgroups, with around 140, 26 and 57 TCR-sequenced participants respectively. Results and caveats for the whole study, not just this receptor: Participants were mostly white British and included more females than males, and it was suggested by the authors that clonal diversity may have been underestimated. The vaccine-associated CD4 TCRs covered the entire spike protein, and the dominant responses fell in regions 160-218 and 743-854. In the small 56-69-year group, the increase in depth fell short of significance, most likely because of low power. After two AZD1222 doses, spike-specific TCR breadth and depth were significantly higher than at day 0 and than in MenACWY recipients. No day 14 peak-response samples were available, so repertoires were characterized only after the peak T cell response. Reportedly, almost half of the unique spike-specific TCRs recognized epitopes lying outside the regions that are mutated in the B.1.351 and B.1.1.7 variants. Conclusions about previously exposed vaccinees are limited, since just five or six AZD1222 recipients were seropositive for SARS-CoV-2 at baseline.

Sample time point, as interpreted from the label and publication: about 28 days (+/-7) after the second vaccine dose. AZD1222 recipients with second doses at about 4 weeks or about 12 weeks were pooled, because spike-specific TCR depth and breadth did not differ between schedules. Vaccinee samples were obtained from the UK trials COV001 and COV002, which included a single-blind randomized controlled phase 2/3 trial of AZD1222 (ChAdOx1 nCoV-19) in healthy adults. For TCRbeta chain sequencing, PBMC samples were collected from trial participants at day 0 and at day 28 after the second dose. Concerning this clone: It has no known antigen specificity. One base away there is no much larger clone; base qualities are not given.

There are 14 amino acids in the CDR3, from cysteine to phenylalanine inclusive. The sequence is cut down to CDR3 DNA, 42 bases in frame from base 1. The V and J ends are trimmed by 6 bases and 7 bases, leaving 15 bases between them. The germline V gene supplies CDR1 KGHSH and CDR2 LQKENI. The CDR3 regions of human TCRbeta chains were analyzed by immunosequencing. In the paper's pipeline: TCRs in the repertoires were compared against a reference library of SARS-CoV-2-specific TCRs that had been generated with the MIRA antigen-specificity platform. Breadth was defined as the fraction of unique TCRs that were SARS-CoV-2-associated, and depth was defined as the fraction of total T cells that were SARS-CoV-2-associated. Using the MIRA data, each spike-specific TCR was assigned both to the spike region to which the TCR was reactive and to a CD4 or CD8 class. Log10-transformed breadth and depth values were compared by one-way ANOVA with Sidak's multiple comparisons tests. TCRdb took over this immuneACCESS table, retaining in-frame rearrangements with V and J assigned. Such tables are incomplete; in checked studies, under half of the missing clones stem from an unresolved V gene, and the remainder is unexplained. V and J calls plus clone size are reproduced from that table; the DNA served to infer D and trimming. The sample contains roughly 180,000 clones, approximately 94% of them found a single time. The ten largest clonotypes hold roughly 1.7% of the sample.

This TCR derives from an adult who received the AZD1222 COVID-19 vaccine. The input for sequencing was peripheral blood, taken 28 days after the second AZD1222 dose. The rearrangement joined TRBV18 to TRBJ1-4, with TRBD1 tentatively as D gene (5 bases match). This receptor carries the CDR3 CASSLHRGSEKLFF. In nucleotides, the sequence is TGTGCCAGCTCCCTACACCGGGGGAGTGAAAAACTGTTTTTT.